This T cell receptor beta chain was obtained from a study of siplizumab effects on memory and regulatory T cells. Study-wide results and limits: Suppression by proliferating Tregs derived from siplizumab cultures was not verified.

In the case of this clone: Its target is not known.

The CDR3 runs to 14 residues. Germline CDR1 reads SGHRS; CDR2 reads YFSETQ. V shed 4 bases and J shed 1 base, with 10 bases lying between them. TCRdb's table, derived via immunoSEQ multiplex PCR, lists solely in-frame clones and lacks some. The sample yields around 58,000 clones, over 80% seen once. The V call is TRBV5-1, the J call TRBJ2-3; D might be TRBD2 (5 bases). Input material: memory CD4+ T cells sorted from blood. The sequence was collected from a human donor in good health. The CDR3 loop reads CASSEGGGTDTQYF. The DNA for the CDR3 is TGCGCCAGCAGCGAGGGTGGGGGCACAGATACGCAGTATTTT.